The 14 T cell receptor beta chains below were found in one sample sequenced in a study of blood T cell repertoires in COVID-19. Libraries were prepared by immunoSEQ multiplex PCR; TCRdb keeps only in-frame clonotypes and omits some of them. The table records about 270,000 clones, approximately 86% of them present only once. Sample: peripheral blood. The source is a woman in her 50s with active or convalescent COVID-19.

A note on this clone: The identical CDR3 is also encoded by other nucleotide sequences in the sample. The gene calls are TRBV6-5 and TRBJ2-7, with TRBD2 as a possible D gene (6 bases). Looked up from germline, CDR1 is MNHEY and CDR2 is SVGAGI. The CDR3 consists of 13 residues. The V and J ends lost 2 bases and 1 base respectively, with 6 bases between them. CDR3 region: CASSYGLSYEQYF. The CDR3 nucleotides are TGTGCCAGCAGTTACGGACTATCCTACGAGCAGTACTTC.

Here the CDR3 reads CASSITGGAGGYTF. The CDR3 DNA reads as TGTGCCAGCAGTATAACAGGGGGCGCGGGGGGCTACACCTTC. The chain couples TRBV28 to TRBJ1-2; 9 nucleotides line up with TRBD1. This CDR3 spans 14 amino acids. The germline V gene encodes CDR1 MDHEN and CDR2 SYDVKM. V lost 5 bases and J lost 8; bases outside the gene matches: 9.

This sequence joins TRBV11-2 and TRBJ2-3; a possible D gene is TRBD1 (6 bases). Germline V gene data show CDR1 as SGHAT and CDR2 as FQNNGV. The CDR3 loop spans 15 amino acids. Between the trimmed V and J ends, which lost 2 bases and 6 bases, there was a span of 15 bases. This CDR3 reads CASSLLVQGRDTQYF. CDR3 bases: TGTGCCAGCAGCTTATTAGTTCAGGGGCGGGATACGCAGTATTTT.

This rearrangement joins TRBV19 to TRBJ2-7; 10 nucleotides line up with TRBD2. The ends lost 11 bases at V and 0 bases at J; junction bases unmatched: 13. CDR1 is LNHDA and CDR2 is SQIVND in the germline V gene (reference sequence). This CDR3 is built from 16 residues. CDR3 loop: CAPRGLAGESSYEQYF. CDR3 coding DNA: TGTGCCCCCCGTGGTCTAGCGGGGGAGAGCTCCTACGAGCAGTACTTC.

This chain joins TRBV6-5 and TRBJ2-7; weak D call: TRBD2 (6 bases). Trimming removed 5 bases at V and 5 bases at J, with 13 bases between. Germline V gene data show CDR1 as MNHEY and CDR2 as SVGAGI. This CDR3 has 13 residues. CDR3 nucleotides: TGTGCCAGCAGTACCCGGGAGTATAACGAGCAGTACTTC. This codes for CASSTREYNEQYF.

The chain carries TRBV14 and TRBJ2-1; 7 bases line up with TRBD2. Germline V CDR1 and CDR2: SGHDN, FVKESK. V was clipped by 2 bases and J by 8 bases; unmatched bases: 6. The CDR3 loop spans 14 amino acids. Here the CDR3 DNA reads TGTGCCAGCAGCCAATCGGGACTACGGTATGAGCAGTTCTTC. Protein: CASSQSGLRYEQFF.

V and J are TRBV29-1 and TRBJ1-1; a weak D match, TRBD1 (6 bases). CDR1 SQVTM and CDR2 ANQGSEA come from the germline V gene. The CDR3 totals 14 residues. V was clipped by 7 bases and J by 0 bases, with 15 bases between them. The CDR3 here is CSGSRTVLNTEAFF. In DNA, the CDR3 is TGCAGCGGGAGTAGGACAGTCTTGAACACTGAAGCTTTCTTT.

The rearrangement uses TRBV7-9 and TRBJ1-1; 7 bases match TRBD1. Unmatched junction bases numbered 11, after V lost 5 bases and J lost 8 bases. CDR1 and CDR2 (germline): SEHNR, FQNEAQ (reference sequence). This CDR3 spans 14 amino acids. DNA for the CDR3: TGTGCCAGCAGCCCGGGGACAGCTCTCCCCGAAGCTTTCTTT. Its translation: CASSPGTALPEAFF.

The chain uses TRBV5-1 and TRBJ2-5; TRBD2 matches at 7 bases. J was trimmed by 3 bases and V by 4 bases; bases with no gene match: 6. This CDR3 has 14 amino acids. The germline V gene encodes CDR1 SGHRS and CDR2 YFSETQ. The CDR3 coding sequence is TGCGCCAGCAGCCGAGCGGGAAGCAAAGAGACCCAGTACTTC. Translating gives CASSRAGSKETQYF.

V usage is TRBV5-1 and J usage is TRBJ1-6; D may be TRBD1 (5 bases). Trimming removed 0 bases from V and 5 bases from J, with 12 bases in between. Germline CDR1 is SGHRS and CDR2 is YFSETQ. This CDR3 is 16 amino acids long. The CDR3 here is CASSLGRWGDNSPLHF. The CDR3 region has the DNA TGCGCCAGCAGCTTGGGGAGGTGGGGGGATAATTCACCCCTCCACTTT.

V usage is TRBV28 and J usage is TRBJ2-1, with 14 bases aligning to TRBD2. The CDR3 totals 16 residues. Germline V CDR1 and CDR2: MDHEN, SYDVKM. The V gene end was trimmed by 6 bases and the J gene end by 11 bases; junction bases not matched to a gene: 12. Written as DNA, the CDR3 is TGTGCCAGCAGCACGGAAATAGGACTAGCGGGAGGTCAGCAGTTCTTC. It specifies CASSTEIGLAGGQQFF.

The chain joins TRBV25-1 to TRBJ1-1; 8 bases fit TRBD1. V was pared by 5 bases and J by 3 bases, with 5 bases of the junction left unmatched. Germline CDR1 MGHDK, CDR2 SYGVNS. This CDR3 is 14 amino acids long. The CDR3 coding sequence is TGTGCCAGCAGTCCCGACAGGGGATACACTGAAGCTTTCTTT. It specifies CASSPDRGYTEAFF.

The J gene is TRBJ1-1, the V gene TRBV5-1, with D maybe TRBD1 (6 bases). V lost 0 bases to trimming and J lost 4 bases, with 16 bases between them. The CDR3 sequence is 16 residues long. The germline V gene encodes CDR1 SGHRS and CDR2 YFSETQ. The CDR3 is CASSLAPRGGLTEAFF. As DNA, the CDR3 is TGCGCCAGCAGCTTGGCCCCCAGGGGCGGACTCACTGAAGCTTTCTTT.

In DNA form, the CDR3 reads TGTGCCAGCAGCCAAGATCAGGCGCATAATTCACCCCTCCACTTT. Translation gives CASSQDQAHNSPLHF. The rearrangement joins TRBV3-1 (or the pseudogene TRBV3-2) to TRBJ1-6; D remains ambiguous. Germline CDR1 reads LGHDT; CDR2 reads YNNKEL (reference sequence). The V and J ends lost 0 bases and 5 bases respectively, with 8 bases between them. The CDR3 loop spans 15 amino acids.